The next 8 T cell receptor beta chains were all read from a single sample in a study of CD8 T cells in ankylosing spondylitis. TCRdb used MiXCR to reprocess the 5' RACE reads, holding one entry per CDR3 protein. The data show 150,000 to 200,000 distinct CDR3 sequences, about an eighth seen once. The sample was blood, either unsorted or a sorted T cell fraction (not recorded which). All receptors derive from a female donor with ankylosing spondylitis or in good health (not recorded which).

This clonotype showed up many times. The chain combines TRBV10-2 with TRBJ2-3; D gene ambiguous. The V end lost 0 bases, the J end lost 0 bases, and 7 bases lay between the germline ends. Per the germline V gene, CDR1 is WSHSY and CDR2 is SAAADI. The CDR3 consists of 15 residues. The CDR3 DNA reads TGCGCCAGCAGTGAGTCTTTCGTCAGCACAGATACGCAGTATTTT. Residues: CASSESFVSTDTQYF.

In the case of this clonotype: An end of the junction does not agree with germline; a read error may underlie this. This chain connects TRBV13 to TRBJ2-1, with 9 bases matching TRBD2. The CDR3 is 15 residues long. In germline, CDR1 is PRHDT, CDR2 FYEKMQ (reference sequence). The CDR3 DNA reads as TGTGCCAGCTGCTTACGGACTAGCGATTACAATGAGCAGTTCTTC. Amino acids: CASCLRTSDYNEQFF.

A single count supports this clonotype. The chain uses TRBV6-4 and TRBJ2-7; the match to TRBD2 covers 8 bases. After removal of 11 bases from V and 1 base from J, the junction contained 25 bases not matched to a gene. CDR1 and CDR2 from the germline V gene are MRHNA and SNTAGT. The CDR3 is 19 amino acids. The CDR3 DNA reads TGTGCCTGCTGTTTGTCAGGTTTCTGGGGGCGGGAGGATTCCTACGAGCAGTACTTC. This translates into CACCLSGFWGREDSYEQYF.

The chain links TRBV20-1 to TRBJ1-2; D gene uncertain. Trimming took 3 bases from V and 8 from J, leaving 19 bases between them. CDR3 size: 14 residues. CDR1 and CDR2 (germline): DFQATT, SNEGSKA (reference sequence). DNA of the CDR3: TGCAGTGCTAGCAGCTCCCAACGGTACGGCGGCTACACCTTC. It yields the protein CSASSSQRYGGYTF.

In its sample, this clonotype was seen many times. The V gene is TRBV12-3 or TRBV12-4, the J gene TRBJ1-6; no firm D call. The germline V and J ends were trimmed by 3 bases and 9 bases, with 12 bases remaining between them. This CDR3 contains 14 residues. This chain's CDR3 is CASSFPGYGSPLHF. The CDR3 DNA follows: TGTGCCAGCAGTTTTCCGGGGTACGGTTCACCCCTCCACTTT.

This clonotype was counted at least ten times. The chain combines TRBV7-9 with TRBJ2-7, with TRBD1 as a possible D gene (6 bases). The CDR3 runs 15 residues. In germline, CDR1 is SEHNR, CDR2 FQNEAQ (reference sequence). Trimming left V 5 bases short and J 0 bases short, with 14 bases between. The CDR3 DNA reads as TGTGCCAGCAGCCACCAGGGGCCCAGCTCCTACGAGCAGTACTTC. Protein sequence: CASSHQGPSSYEQYF.

This clonotype has a count of ten or more. The chain carries TRBV27 and TRBJ1-1; 7 bases fit TRBD1. V lost 6 bases to trimming and J lost 2 bases; unmatched junction nucleotides: 9. Germline V lookup: CDR1 MNHEY, CDR2 SMNVEV (reference sequence). The CDR3 totals 15 residues. Here the CDR3 reads CASSSRKGANTEAFF. The CDR3 DNA follows: TGTGCCAGCAGCTCGCGGAAGGGGGCCAACACTGAAGCTTTCTTT.

This clonotype was counted at least ten times. This chain links TRBV12-3 or TRBV12-4 with TRBJ2-3; D may correspond to TRBD1 or TRBD2 (5 bases each). The V gene lost 10 bases and the J gene lost 2 bases, with 16 bases spanning the gap. The CDR3 is made up of 14 amino acids. CDR3 sequence (DNA): TGTGCCATCGAGGGGTACCCGAACACAGATACGCAGTATTTT. Encoded protein: CAIEGYPNTDTQYF.